This T cell receptor beta chain was captured in a study of T cell repertoires in cytomegalovirus infection. Study-wide background: CMV infection and matching HLA type were both indicated by public TCR beta signatures. Whole-study results and caveats: The cumulative frequency of public TCR beta families distinguished individuals who carried CMV together with the relevant HLA. The study found HLA-C-restricted CMV-specific TCR beta clonotypes dominating the ex vivo response.

TCRdb re-derived calls from the reads in MiXCR, one entry per CDR3 protein. The sample records fewer than 1,000,000 distinct CDR3 sequences, around 31% being singletons. V lost 5 bases and J lost 6, with 17 bases in between. The CDR3 spans 14 residues. The germline V gene encodes CDR1 MDHEN and CDR2 SYDVKM. Comments on this clonotype: Its cognate antigen is unknown.

The chain recombines TRBV28 with TRBJ2-7, with a tentative D call TRBD1 (6 bases). The sample consisted of cultured CD8+ T cells from PBMCs, taken from culture after CMV antigen stimulation. This TCR came from a human donor in good health (CMV status not recorded). Some clones in this sample may be carry-over from other donors' samples. The CDR3 loop reads CASSAYRDDVEQYV. The CDR3 nucleotides read TGTGCCAGCAGTGCATACAGGGATGACGTCGAGCAGTACGTC.